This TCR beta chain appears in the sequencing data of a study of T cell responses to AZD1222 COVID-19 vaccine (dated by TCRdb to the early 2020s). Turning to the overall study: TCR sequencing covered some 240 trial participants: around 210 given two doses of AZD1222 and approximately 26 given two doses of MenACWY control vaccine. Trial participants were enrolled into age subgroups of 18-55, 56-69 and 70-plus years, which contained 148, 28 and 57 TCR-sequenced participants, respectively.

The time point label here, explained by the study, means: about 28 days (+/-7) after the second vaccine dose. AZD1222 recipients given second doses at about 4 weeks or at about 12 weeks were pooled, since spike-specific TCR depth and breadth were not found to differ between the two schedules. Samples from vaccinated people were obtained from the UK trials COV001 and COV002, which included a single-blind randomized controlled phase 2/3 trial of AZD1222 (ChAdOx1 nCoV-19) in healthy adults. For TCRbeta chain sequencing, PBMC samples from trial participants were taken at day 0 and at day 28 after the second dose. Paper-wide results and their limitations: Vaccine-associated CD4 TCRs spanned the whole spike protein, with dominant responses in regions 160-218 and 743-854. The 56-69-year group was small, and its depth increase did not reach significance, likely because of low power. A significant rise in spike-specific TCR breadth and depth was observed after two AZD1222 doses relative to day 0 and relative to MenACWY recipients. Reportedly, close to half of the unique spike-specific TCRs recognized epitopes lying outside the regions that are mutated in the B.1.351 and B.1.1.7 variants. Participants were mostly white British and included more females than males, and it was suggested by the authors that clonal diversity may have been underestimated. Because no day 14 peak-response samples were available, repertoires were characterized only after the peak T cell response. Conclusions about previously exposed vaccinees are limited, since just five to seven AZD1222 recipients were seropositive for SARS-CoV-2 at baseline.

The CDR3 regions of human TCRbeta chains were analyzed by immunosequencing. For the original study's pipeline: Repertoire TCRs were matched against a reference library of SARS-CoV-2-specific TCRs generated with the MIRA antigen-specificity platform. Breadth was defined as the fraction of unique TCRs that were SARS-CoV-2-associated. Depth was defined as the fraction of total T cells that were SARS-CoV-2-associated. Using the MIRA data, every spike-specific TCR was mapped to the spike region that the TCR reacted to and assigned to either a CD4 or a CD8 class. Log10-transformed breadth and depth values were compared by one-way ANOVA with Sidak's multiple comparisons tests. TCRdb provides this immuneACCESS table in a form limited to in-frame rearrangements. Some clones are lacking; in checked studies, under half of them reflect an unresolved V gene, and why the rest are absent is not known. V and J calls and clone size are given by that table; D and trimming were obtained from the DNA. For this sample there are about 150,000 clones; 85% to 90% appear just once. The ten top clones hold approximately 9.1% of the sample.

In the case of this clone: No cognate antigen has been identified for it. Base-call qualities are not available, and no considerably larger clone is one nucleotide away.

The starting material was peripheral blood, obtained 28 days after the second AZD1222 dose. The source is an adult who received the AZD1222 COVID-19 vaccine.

The DNA is as follows: TGTGCCAGCAGTCCTGGAGGGATTTGGGTAAATCAGCCCCAGCATTTT. Its protein reads: CASSPGGIWVNQPQHF. Rearrangement joined TRBV7-8 to TRBJ1-5, with the D gene call left open. The germline V gene provides CDR1 SGHVS and CDR2 FQNEAQ. The germline ends are 19 bases apart after V is trimmed by 6 bases and J by 4 bases. Its CDR3 holds 16 amino acids, cysteine through phenylalanine. CDR3 DNA only is kept here, 48 bases in frame from base 1.